A single sample is the source of the 21 T cell receptor beta chains below, sequenced in a study of CD8 T cells in ankylosing spondylitis. TCRdb itself ran the 5' RACE reads through MiXCR, one entry per CDR3 protein. The table shows under 250,000 distinct CDR3 sequences, with roughly 32% occurring only once. Sequencing used blood, either unsorted or a sorted T cell fraction (not recorded which). Receptors were obtained from a male donor with ankylosing spondylitis or in good health (not recorded which).

This clonotype was seen a handful of times. The chain has TRBV5-1 and TRBJ2-5; 10 nucleotides agree with TRBD2. The CDR3 consists of 14 residues. Losses at the gene ends were 4 bases for V and 2 bases for J; bases not matched to a gene: 2. Germline V gives CDR1 SGHRS, CDR2 YFSETQ. DNA for the CDR3: TGCGCCAGCAGCGCGGGACTAGCGCAAGAGACCCAGTACTTC. Its protein product is CASSAGLAQETQYF.

There are a few counts of this clonotype. This chain uses TRBV20-1 with TRBJ2-3; D remains unclear. Germline V gives CDR1 DFQATT, CDR2 SNEGSKA (reference sequence). Trimming pared 3 bases from V and 2 bases from J, leaving 9 bases between. This CDR3 has 13 amino acids. The CDR3 protein is CSASGSPTDTQYF. The CDR3 coding sequence is TGCAGTGCTAGTGGGTCCCCCACAGATACGCAGTATTTT.

This clonotype has only a few counts. The chain joins TRBV27 to TRBJ2-3; perhaps TRBD2 as D (7 bases). V was pared by 3 bases and J by 0 bases, with 13 bases between. The germline CDR1 and CDR2 sequences are MNHEY and SMNVEV (reference sequence). The CDR3 has 16 amino acids. The CDR3 protein is CASSFPGGQSTDTQYF. The CDR3 region has the DNA TGTGCCAGCAGTTTTCCGGGGGGACAAAGCACAGATACGCAGTATTTT.

The chain links TRBV7-2 to TRBJ2-5; tentative D call: TRBD2 (6 bases). The CDR3 runs to 13 residues. The V and J ends lost 4 bases and 2 bases respectively, with 8 bases between them. Germline V CDR1 and CDR2: SGHTA, FQGNSA. CDR3 amino acids: CASSSGVQETQYF. Written as DNA, the CDR3 is TGTGCCAGCAGCTCGGGAGTTCAAGAGACCCAGTACTTC.

In this sample, this clonotype turned up once. The V call is TRBV3-1, the J call TRBJ2-3, with D uncertain. V dropped 6 bases and J dropped 5 bases, with 6 bases sitting between them. The CDR3 extends over 11 amino acids. Germline V lookup: CDR1 LGHDT, CDR2 YNNKEL (reference sequence). The CDR3 DNA sequence: TGTGCCAGCAGGTATGGAGATACGCAGTATTTT. It yields the protein CASRYGDTQYF.

In this sample, this clonotype turned up a few times. The chain has TRBV20-1 and TRBJ2-7, with TRBD1 matching 9 bases. The ends lost 1 base at V and 5 bases at J; junction bases unmatched: 9. This CDR3 contains 15 residues. Germline CDR1 is DFQATT and CDR2 is SNEGSKA (reference sequence). The CDR3 nucleotides read TGCAGTGCTAGAGTAGGGACAGGGATGGGTGACGAGCAGTACTTC. Amino acids: CSARVGTGMGDEQYF.

Only a few counts were recorded for this clonotype. The V call is TRBV6-2 or TRBV6-3, the J call TRBJ2-7; weak D call: TRBD2 (6 bases). Germline V CDR1 and CDR2: MNHEY, SVGEGT. This CDR3 is built from 16 residues. V shed 2 bases and J shed 2 bases, with 16 bases lying between them. The CDR3 DNA is TGTGCCAGCAGTTACGGTCCTGGGACTCGGGCCTACGAGCAGTACTTC. Translated: CASSYGPGTRAYEQYF.

The chain couples TRBV6-5 to TRBJ2-7; TRBD1 might be the D (5 bases). CDR3 length: 12 residues. CDR1 is MNHEY and CDR2 is SVGAGI in the germline V gene. V lost 8 bases to trimming and J lost 2 bases, with 10 bases between them. The CDR3 DNA reads as TGTGCCAGCGGGGCGTATCCCTACGAGCAGTACTTC. Its translation is CASGAYPYEQYF.

The J gene is TRBJ2-5, the V gene TRBV20-1, with D perhaps TRBD1 or TRBD2 (5 bases each). CDR1 DFQATT and CDR2 SNEGSKA come from the germline V gene (reference sequence). CDR3 size: 12 residues. Between the trimmed V and J ends, which lost 3 bases and 5 bases, there was a span of 10 bases. The CDR3 protein is CSASLGVETQYF. The DNA of the CDR3 is TGCAGTGCTAGTTTGGGGGTGGAGACCCAGTACTTC.

V is TRBV20-1 and J is TRBJ2-7; possible D gene TRBD1, 6 bases. Per the germline V gene, CDR1 is DFQATT and CDR2 is SNEGSKA (reference sequence). There are 13 residues in the CDR3. V lost 0 bases to trimming and J lost 2 bases, with 8 bases between them. In DNA form, the CDR3 reads TGCAGTGCTAGAGACCAGGGGACCTACGAGCAGTACTTC. Its protein is CSARDQGTYEQYF.

The count of this clonotype is one. The chain joins TRBV7-9 to TRBJ2-3; D is perhaps TRBD2 (6 bases). The CDR3 runs to 15 residues. Germline CDR1 SEHNR, CDR2 FQNEAQ (reference sequence). Trimming left V 5 bases short and J 4 bases short, with 16 bases between. The CDR3 nucleotides are TGTGCCAGCAGCCCACCGGGACTCTACTCAGATACGCAGTATTTT. It encodes CASSPPGLYSDTQYF. Looking up the rest from reference TRBV7-9 and TRBJ2-3 gives the full variable domain: DTGVSQNPRHKITKRGQNVTFRCDPISEHNRLYWYRQTLGQGPEFLTYFQNEAQLEKSRLLSDRFSAERPKGSFSTLEIQRTEQGDSAMYLCASSPPGLYSDTQYFGPGTRLTVL.

The gene calls are TRBV5-1 and TRBJ2-3; D gene uncertain. Germline-derived CDR1 and CDR2 are SGHRS and YFSETQ. The germline V and J ends were trimmed by 1 base and 0 bases, with 6 bases remaining between them. The CDR3 has 14 amino acids. CDR3 nucleotides: TGCGCCAGCAGCTTGAGCTGGAGCACAGATACGCAGTATTTT. Translating gives CASSLSWSTDTQYF.

The V and J genes are TRBV7-2 and TRBJ2-4, with D maybe TRBD2 (5 bases). The V and J ends lost 4 bases and 6 bases respectively, with 13 bases between them. This CDR3 has 14 amino acids. The germline V gene encodes CDR1 SGHTA and CDR2 FQGNSA. The CDR3 protein is CASSSNIEGNIQYF. The DNA of the CDR3 is TGTGCCAGCAGCTCCAACATCGAGGGAAACATTCAGTACTTC.

The chain links TRBV29-1 to TRBJ1-2; weak D call: TRBD1 (6 bases). This CDR3 region has 14 residues. Per germline, CDR1 SQVTM and CDR2 ANQGSEA. The V end lost 1 base, the J end lost 3 bases, and 12 bases lay between the germline ends. CDR3 loop: CSVEGQDSYYGYTF. As DNA, the CDR3 is TGCAGCGTTGAAGGCCAGGACAGCTACTATGGCTACACCTTC.

This chain's CDR3 is CSAGSGGGNQPQHF. CDR3 in DNA: TGCAGTGCTGGCTCAGGGGGCGGCAATCAGCCCCAGCATTTT. The rearrangement uses TRBV20-1 and TRBJ1-5; TRBD1 matches at 8 bases. The CDR3 sequence is 14 residues long. Germline V gene sequence: CDR1 DFQATT, CDR2 SNEGSKA (reference sequence). V gave up 5 bases and J gave up 2 bases; unmatched junction bases: 5.

This clonotype has only a few counts. The chain combines TRBV12-3 or TRBV12-4 with TRBJ2-3; 8 bases agree with TRBD2. The J segment lost 0 bases and the V segment lost 5 bases, leaving 1 base of the junction unmatched. This CDR3 spans 14 amino acids. CDR3 DNA sequence: TGTGCCAGCAGTACTAGCGGCAGCACAGATACGCAGTATTTT. It encodes CASSTSGSTDTQYF.

V and J are TRBV27 and TRBJ2-1; D remains unclear. Per germline, CDR1 MNHEY and CDR2 SMNVEV (reference sequence). Trimming shortened V by 6 bases and J by 9 bases, and 12 bases separated the two germline ends. The CDR3 covers 12 residues. CDR3 coding DNA: TGTGCCAGCAGCCCCGCACCTGGTGAGCAGTTCTTC. It yields the protein CASSPAPGEQFF.

This clonotype was picked up a small number of times. The chain couples TRBV12-3 or TRBV12-4 to TRBJ2-7, with D possibly TRBD1 on 5 matching bases. Trimming stripped 5 bases from V and 5 bases from J, with 10 bases between. The CDR3 is 12 residues long. The CDR3 DNA reads TGTGCCAGCAGTCCAGGGTACCACGAGCAGTACTTC. Translation: CASSPGYHEQYF.

The chain joins TRBV4-2 to TRBJ2-2; 9 bases map to TRBD2. CDR3 length equals 16 residues. From germline, CDR1 is LGHNA and CDR2 YNFKEQ. Trimming at V came to 1 base and at J to 7 bases, leaving 7 bases not matched to a gene. CDR3 protein: CASSQVGGGAVGELFF. Written as DNA, the CDR3 is TGTGCCAGCAGCCAAGTCGGCGGGGGGGCTGTCGGGGAGCTGTTTTTT.

The genes are TRBV2 and TRBJ2-5; tentative D call: TRBD2 (6 bases). The CDR3 length is 14 residues. The germline V and J ends were trimmed by 0 bases and 5 bases, with 10 bases remaining between them. Germline CDR1 and CDR2: SNHLY and FYNNEI. The CDR3, as DNA: TGTGCCAGCAGTGAAGCTACTAGCCTGGAGACCCAGTACTTC. This translates into CASSEATSLETQYF. Variable domain in full (rest from reference TRBV2 and TRBJ2-5): EPEVTQTPSHQVTQMGQEVILRCVPISNHLYFYWYRQILGQKVEFLVSFYNNEISEKSEIFDDQFSVERPDGSNFTLKIRSTKLEDSAMYFCASSEATSLETQYFGPGTRLLVL.

This clonotype was counted only a few times. The CDR3: CSASPRYRANTGELFF. The DNA for the CDR3 is TGCAGTGCTAGTCCGAGATACAGGGCTAACACCGGGGAGCTGTTTTTT. This chain uses TRBV20-1 with TRBJ2-2, with a possible D match to TRBD1 (6 bases). This CDR3 is 16 amino acids long. CDR1 DFQATT and CDR2 SNEGSKA come from the germline V gene (reference sequence). V lost 3 bases and J lost 2, with 16 bases in between.